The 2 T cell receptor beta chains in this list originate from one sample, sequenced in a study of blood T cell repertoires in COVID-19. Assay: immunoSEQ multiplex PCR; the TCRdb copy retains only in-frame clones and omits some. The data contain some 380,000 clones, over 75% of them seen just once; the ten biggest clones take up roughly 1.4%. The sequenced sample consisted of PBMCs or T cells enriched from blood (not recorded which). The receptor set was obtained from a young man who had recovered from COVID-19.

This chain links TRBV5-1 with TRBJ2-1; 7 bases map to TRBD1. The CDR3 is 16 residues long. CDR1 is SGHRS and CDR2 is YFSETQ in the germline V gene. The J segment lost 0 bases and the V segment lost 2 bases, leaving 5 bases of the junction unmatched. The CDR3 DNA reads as TGCGCCAGCAGCTTCTCGACAGGGACCTCCTACAATGAGCAGTTCTTC. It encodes CASSFSTGTSYNEQFF.

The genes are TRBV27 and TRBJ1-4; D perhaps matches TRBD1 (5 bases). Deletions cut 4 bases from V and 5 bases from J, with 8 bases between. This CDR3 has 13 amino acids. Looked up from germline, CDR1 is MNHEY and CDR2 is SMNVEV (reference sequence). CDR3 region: CASSWGENEKLFF. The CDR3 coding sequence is TGTGCCAGCAGTTGGGGGGAGAATGAAAAACTGTTTTTT.